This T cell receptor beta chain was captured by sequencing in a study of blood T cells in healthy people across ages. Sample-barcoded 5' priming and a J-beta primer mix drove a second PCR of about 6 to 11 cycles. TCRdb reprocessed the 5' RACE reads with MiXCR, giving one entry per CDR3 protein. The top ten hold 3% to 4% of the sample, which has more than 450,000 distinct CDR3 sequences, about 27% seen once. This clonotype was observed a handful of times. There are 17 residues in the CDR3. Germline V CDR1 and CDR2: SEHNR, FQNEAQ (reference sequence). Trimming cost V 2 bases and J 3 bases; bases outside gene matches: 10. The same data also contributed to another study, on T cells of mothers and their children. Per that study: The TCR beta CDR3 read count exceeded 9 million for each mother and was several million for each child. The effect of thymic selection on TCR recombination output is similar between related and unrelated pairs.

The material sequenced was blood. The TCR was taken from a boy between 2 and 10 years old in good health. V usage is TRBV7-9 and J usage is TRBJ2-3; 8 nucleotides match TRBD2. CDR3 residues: CASSLRAGGGQTDTQYF. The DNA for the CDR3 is TGTGCCAGCAGCTTAAGGGCGGGAGGAGGTCAGACAGATACGCAGTATTTT.